This T cell receptor beta chain originates from a study of cytomegalovirus exposure and HLA in healthy donors. Germline V gene sequence: CDR1 PRHDT, CDR2 FYEKMQ (reference sequence). The CDR3 is 13 residues long. The ends were cut back, 4 bases at V and 3 bases at J, with 10 bases in the middle. The PCR employed 60 Vbeta primers together with 13 Jbeta primers. Generated by immunoSEQ multiplex PCR, the TCRdb table keeps only in-frame clones and is missing some. Of approximately 150,000 clones in the sample, around 75% are singletons; the top ten hold around 4%. Details on this clone: What it binds is not known.

Study observations and caveats: V- and J-gene trimming of TCR beta was linked (in a later analysis) to a missense DCLRE1C variant.

Input material: PBMCs. This chain joins TRBV13 and TRBJ2-7; D call uncertain. The origin of this receptor is a man in his fifties or sixties in good health and CMV-seronegative. The CDR3: CASSSHKVYEQYF. The CDR3 DNA follows: TGTGCCAGCAGCTCGCACAAAGTCTACGAGCAGTACTTC.